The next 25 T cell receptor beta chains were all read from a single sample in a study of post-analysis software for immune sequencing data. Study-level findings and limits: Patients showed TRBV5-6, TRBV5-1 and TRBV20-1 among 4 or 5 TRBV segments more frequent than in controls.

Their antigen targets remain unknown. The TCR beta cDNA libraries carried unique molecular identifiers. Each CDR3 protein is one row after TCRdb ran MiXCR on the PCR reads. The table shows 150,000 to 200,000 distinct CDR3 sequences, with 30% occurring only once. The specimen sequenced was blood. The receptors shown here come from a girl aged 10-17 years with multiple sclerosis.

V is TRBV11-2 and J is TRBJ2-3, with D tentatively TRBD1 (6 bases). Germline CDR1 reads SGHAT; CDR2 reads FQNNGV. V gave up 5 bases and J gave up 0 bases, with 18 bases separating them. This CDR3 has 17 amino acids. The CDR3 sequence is CASSRQPRGTSTDTQYF. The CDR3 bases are TGTGCCAGCAGCCGCCAGCCGAGGGGGACCAGCACAGATACGCAGTATTTT.

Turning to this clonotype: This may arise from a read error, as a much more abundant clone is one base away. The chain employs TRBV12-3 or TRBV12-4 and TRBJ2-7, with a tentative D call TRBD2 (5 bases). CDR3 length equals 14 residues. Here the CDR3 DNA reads TGTGTCAGCACGAAGGAGCGGAGTCCCCACGAGCAGTACTTC. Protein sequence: CVSTKERSPHEQYF.

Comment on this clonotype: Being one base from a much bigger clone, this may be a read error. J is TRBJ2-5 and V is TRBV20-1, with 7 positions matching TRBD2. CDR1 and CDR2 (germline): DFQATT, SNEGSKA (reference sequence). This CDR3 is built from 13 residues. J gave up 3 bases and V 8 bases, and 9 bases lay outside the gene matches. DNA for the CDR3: TGCAGTACTGAACTAGCGTATAAAGAGACCCAGTACTTC. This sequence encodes CSTELAYKETQYF.

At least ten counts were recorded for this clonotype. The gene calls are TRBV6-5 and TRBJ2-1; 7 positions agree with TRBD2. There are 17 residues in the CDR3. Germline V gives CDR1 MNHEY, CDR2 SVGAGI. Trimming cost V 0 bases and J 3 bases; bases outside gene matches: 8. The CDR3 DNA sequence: TGTGCCAGCAGTTACTCAACGTGGGCTAGCGGCTACAATGAGCAGTTCTTC. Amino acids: CASSYSTWASGYNEQFF.

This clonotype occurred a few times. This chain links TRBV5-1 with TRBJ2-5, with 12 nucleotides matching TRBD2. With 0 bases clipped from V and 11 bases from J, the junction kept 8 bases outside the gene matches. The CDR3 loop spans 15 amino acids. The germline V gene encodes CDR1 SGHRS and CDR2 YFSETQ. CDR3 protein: CASSLGLAGANEQYF. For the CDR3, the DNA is TGCGCCAGCAGCTTGGGACTAGCGGGAGCTAATGAGCAGTACTTC. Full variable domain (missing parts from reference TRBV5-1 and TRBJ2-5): KAGVTQTPRYLIKTRGQQVTLSCSPISGHRSVSWYQQTPGQGLQFLFEYFSETQRNKGNFPGRFSGRQFSNSRSEMNVSTLELGDSALYLCASSLGLAGANEQYFGPGTRLLVL.

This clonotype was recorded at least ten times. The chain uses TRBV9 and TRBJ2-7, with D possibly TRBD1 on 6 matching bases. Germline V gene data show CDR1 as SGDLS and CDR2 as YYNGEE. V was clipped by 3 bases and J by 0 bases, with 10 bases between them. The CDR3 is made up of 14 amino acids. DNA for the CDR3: TGTGCCAGCAGCGGCCGGGACAACTCCTACGAGCAGTACTTC. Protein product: CASSGRDNSYEQYF.

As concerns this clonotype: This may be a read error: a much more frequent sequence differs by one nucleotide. DNA for the CDR3: TGTGCCATCAGTGGGTCGAAGACACGGAACAGCTACGAGCAGTACTTC. It yields the protein CAISGSKTRNSYEQYF. The J gene is TRBJ2-7, the V gene TRBV10-3, with D unresolved. This CDR3 region has 16 residues. The V end was cut by 4 bases, the J end by 3 bases, with 19 bases between. Germline V gives CDR1 ENHRY, CDR2 SYGVKD.

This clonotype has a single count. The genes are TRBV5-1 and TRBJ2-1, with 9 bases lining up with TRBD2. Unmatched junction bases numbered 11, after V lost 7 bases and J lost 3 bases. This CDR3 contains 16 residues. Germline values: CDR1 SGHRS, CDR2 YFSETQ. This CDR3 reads CASGIRTSEIYNEQFF. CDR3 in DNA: TGCGCCAGCGGCATCAGGACTAGCGAAATCTACAATGAGCAGTTCTTC.

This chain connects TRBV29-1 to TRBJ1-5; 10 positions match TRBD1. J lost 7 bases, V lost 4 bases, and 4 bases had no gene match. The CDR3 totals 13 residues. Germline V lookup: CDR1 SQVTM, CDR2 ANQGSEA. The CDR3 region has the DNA TGCAGCGTTGTCCGGGACAGGGGCCAGCCCCAGCATTTT. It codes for CSVVRDRGQPQHF.

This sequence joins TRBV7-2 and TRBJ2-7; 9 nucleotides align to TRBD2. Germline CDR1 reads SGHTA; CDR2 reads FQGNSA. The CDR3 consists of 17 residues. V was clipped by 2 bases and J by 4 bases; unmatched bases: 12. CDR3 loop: CASSLSPGIAGAYEQYF. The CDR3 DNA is TGTGCCAGCAGCTTAAGCCCGGGGATAGCGGGAGCGTACGAGCAGTACTTC.

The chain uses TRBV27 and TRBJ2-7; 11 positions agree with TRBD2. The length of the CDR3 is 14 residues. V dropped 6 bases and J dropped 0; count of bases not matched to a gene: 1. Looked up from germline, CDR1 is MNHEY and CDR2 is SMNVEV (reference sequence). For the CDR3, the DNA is TGTGCCAGCAGACTAGCGGGAGCCTCCTACGAGCAGTACTTC. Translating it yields CASRLAGASYEQYF.

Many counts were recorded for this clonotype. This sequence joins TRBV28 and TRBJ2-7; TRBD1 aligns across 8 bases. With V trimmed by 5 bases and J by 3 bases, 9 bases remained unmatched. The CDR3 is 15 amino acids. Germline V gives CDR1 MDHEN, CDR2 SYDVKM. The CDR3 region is CASSLDRGSGYEQYF. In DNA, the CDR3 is TGTGCCAGCAGTCTAGACAGGGGAAGCGGCTACGAGCAGTACTTC.

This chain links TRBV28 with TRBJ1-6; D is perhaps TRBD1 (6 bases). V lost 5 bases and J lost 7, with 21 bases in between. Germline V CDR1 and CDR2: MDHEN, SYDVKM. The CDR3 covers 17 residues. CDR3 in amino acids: CASSLTSQGLRNSPLHF. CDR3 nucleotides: TGTGCCAGCAGTCTCACTTCCCAGGGGCTGAGGAATTCACCCCTCCACTTT.

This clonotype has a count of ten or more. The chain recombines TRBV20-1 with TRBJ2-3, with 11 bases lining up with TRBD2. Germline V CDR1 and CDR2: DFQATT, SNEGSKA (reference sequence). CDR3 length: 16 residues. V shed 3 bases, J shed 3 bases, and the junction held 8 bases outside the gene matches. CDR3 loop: CSARTAPSGRTDTQYF. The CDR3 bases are TGCAGTGCTAGGACAGCCCCTAGCGGGAGGACAGATACGCAGTATTTT.

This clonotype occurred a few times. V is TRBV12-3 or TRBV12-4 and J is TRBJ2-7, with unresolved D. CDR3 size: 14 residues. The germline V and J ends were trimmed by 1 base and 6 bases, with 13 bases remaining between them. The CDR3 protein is CASSLELKWREQYF. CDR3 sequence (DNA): TGTGCCAGCAGTTTAGAGTTGAAGTGGCGCGAGCAGTACTTC.

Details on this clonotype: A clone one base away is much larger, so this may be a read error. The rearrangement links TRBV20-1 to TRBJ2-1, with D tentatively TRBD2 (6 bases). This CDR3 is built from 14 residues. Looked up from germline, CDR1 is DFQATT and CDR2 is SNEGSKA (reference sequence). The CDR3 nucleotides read TGCAGTACTAGAGTTCGCGGGATTTACAATGAGCAGTTCTTC. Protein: CSTRVRGIYNEQFF.

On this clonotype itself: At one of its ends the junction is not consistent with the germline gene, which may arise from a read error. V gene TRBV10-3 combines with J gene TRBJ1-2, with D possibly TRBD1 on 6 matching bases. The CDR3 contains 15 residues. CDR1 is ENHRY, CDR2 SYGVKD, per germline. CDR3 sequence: CAISEAKGVGYGHTF. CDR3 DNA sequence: TGTGCCATCAGTGAGGCGAAGGGGGTCGGCTATGGCCACACCTTC.

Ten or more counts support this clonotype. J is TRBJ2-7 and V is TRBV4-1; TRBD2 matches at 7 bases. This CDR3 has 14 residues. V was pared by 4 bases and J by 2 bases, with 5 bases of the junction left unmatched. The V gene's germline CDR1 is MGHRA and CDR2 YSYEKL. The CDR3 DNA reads TGCGCCAGCAGCCCAGCTAGCGGAACCTACGAGCAGTACTTC. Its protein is CASSPASGTYEQYF.

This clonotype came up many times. The CDR3 DNA reads as TGCGCCAGCAGCTTGGCCTTCGGGGCTAGCGGGAATGAGCAGTTCTTC. Translated, it gives CASSLAFGASGNEQFF. The chain uses TRBV5-1 and TRBJ2-1, with 8 bases identical to TRBD2. Germline assignment: CDR1 SGHRS and CDR2 YFSETQ. CDR3 length equals 16 residues. V was clipped by 0 bases and J by 7 bases; unmatched bases: 9.

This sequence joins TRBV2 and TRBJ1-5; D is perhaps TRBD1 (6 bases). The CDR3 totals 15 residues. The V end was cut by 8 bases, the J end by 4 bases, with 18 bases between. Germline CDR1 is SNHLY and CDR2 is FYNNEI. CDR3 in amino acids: CASGSPGARNQPQHF. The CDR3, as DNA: TGTGCCAGCGGGTCCCCAGGGGCGAGAAATCAGCCCCAGCATTTT.

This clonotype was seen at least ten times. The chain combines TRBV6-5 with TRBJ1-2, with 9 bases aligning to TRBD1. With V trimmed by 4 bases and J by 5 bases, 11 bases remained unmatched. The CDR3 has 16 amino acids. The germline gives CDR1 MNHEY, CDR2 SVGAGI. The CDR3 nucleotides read TGTGCCAGCAGTTCCAACAGGGGGCAACCGGTATATGGCTACACCTTC. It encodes CASSSNRGQPVYGYTF.

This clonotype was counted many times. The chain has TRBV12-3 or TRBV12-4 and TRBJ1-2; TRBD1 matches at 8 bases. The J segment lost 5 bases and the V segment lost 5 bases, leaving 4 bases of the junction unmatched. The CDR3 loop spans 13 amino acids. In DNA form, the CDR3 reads TGTGCCAGCAGTCCCACAGGGGGATATGGCTACACCTTC. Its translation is CASSPTGGYGYTF.

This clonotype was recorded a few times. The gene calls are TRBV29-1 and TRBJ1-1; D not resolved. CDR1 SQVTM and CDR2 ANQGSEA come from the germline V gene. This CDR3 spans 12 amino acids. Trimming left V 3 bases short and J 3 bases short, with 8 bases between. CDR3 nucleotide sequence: TGCAGCGTTGATAGGCAGGACACTGAAGCTTTCTTT. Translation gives CSVDRQDTEAFF.

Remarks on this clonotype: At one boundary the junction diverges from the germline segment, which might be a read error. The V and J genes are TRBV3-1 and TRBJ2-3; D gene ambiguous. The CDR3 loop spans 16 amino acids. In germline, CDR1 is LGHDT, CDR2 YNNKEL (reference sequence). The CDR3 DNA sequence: TGTGCCGGCAGCCAAGTCGTAGGACCGGGCACAGATACGCAGTATTTT. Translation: CAGSQVVGPGTDTQYF.

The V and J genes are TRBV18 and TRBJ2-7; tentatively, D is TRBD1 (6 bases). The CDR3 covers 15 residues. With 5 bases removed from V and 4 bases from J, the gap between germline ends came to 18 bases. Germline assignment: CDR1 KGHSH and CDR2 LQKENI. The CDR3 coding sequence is TGTGCCAGCTCATTCACCGGACAGAGTGATTACGAGCAGTACTTC. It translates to CASSFTGQSDYEQYF.